The clone carrying this T cell receptor beta chain was recorded at least ten times. Its antigen remains unidentified. These data come from a study of blood T cells in healthy people across ages. Study-wide findings and caveats: Strong correlation was found linking TCR beta diversity to naive T cell percentage.

PCR was performed a second time for about 7 to 12 cycles using a sample-barcoded 5' primer and a J-beta primer mix. Researchers report that a template-switch adaptor with 12 random nucleotides tagged each cDNA molecule. Each CDR3 protein is one row after TCRdb ran MiXCR on the 5' RACE reads. The sample comprises some 1.5 million distinct CDR3 sequences, 28% of which are singletons, and 7% to 9% rests with the top ten. Each sample yielded at least 6 million isolated PBMCs. The CDR3 runs 17 residues. The V gene lost 5 bases and the J gene lost 0 bases, with 14 bases spanning the gap. This chain links TRBV12-3 or TRBV12-4 with TRBJ2-6; D is possibly TRBD2 (6 bases). The clonotype comes from a woman aged 25 to 39 in good health. Specimen: blood. The CDR3 reads CASSPIGGSSGANVLTF. CDR3 DNA: TGTGCCAGCAGTCCAATCGGAGGGAGCTCTGGGGCCAACGTCCTGACTTTC.